This T cell receptor beta chain derives from a study of T cells in Graves' hyperthyroidism and ophthalmopathy. Across the whole study: Peripheral blood samples were taken at initial diagnosis, prior to any treatment. General study findings and limits: Most thyroid-expanded clonotypes above 0.001 were also found in blood.

Researchers amplified the TCR beta CDR3 regions from RNA transcripts. The TCR CDR3 was amplified in a first-round RT-PCR using the HTBI primer set. TCRdb analysed the multiplex PCR reads with MiXCR anew, one entry per CDR3 protein. The profile shows around 600,000 distinct CDR3 sequences, around 15% of them singletons. This clonotype was seen many times. Its antigen is not identified. Thyroid ultrasound and orbital computed tomography, with clinical symptoms and serum thyroxine and TRAb, informed diagnoses. The CDR3 sequence is 14 residues long. The germline V gene has CDR1 SNHLY and CDR2 FYNNEI. V was shortened by 7 bases and J by 0 bases, with 12 bases between the two germline ends.

The receptor was isolated from a woman aged 50 to 65 with Graves' ophthalmopathy. Sequencing input: blood. This chain links TRBV2 with TRBJ1-1; D unresolved. CDR3 loop: CASTRGLMNTEAFF. The CDR3 region has the DNA TGTGCCAGCACCCGCGGGTTGATGAACACTGAAGCTTTCTTT. Full variable domain (outside the CDR3, taken from reference TRBV2 and TRBJ1-1): EPEVTQTPSHQVTQMGQEVILRCVPISNHLYFYWYRQILGQKVEFLVSFYNNEISEKSEIFDDQFSVERPDGSNFTLKIRSTKLEDSAMYFCASTRGLMNTEAFFGQGTRLTVV.